Below, 12 T cell receptor beta chains from the same sample are listed, as sequenced in a study of blood T cell repertoires in COVID-19. Here immunoSEQ multiplex PCR was the method, and the copy in TCRdb shows in-frame clones only, minus some. The table includes roughly 200,000 clones, about nine tenths detected once. Source material: PBMCs or T cells enriched from blood (not recorded which). The source is a man aged 25 to 40 who had recovered from COVID-19.

This chain connects TRBV27 to TRBJ2-3; D might be TRBD1 (6 bases). Germline V gives CDR1 MNHEY, CDR2 SMNVEV (reference sequence). V lost 8 bases to trimming and J lost 4 bases, with 19 bases between them. The CDR3 runs 15 residues. Here the CDR3 DNA reads TGTGCCAGCTCCCGAGGGGGATTGGTCCCAGATACGCAGTATTTT. This translates into CASSRGGLVPDTQYF.

The genes are TRBV7-2 and TRBJ2-3; TRBD2 agrees at 12 bases. The length of the CDR3 is 16 residues. Germline values: CDR1 SGHTA, CDR2 FQGNSA. V lost 5 bases, J lost 2 bases, and 5 bases stayed unmatched. The CDR3 DNA follows: TGTGCCAGCAGCACACTAGCGGGAGGACACACAGATACGCAGTATTTT. The encoded protein is CASSTLAGGHTDTQYF. The full variable domain, rest sourced from reference TRBV7-2 and TRBJ2-3, is GAGVSQSPSNKVTEKGKDVELRCDPISGHTALYWYRQSLGQGLEFLIYFQGNSAPDKSGLPSDRFSAERTGGSVSTLTIQRTQQEDSAVYLCASSTLAGGHTDTQYFGPGTRLTVL.

V is TRBV19 and J is TRBJ2-1; 7 nucleotides align to TRBD2. The CDR3 runs 16 residues. V gave up 0 bases and J gave up 13 bases; unmatched junction bases: 15. The germline V gene has CDR1 LNHDA and CDR2 SQIVND (reference sequence). The CDR3, as DNA: TGTGCCAGTAGTATAGATCTAACTAGCGACACGATCTTTCAGTTCTTC. Protein product: CASSIDLTSDTIFQFF.

The chain couples TRBV28 to TRBJ1-6; 9 bases are a match to TRBD1. This CDR3 comprises 15 residues. After removal of 6 bases from V and 7 bases from J, the junction contained 7 bases not matched to a gene. Germline V CDR1 and CDR2: MDHEN, SYDVKM. CDR3 residues: CASSTRTGANSPLHF. For the CDR3, the DNA is TGTGCCAGCAGCACGCGGACAGGGGCGAATTCACCCCTCCACTTT.

This chain connects TRBV5-1 to TRBJ1-5; 8 bases map to TRBD1. Looked up from germline, CDR1 is SGHRS and CDR2 is YFSETQ. Germline trimming cut 4 bases from V and 7 bases from J; bases unmatched to any gene: 13. CDR3 size: 16 residues. CDR3 sequence: CASSMLRGRSGQPQHF. CDR3 sequence (DNA): TGCGCCAGCAGCATGCTCAGGGGGCGGTCGGGGCAGCCCCAGCATTTT.

The V call is TRBV4-3, the J call TRBJ1-6, with 7 bases matching TRBD1. After removal of 3 bases from V and 5 bases from J, the junction contained 10 bases not matched to a gene. This CDR3 region has 17 residues. The V gene's germline CDR1 is LGHNA and CDR2 YSLEER. The CDR3 loop reads CASSHEKGTANNSPLHF. CDR3 sequence (DNA): TGCGCCAGCAGCCACGAAAAAGGGACAGCCAATAATTCACCCCTCCACTTT.

This chain joins TRBV10-2 and TRBJ1-5; no definite D call. Trimming took 3 bases from V and 6 from J, leaving 15 bases between them. Germline V gene sequence: CDR1 WSHSY, CDR2 SAAADI. The CDR3 totals 15 residues. The CDR3 nucleotides read TGCGCCAGCAGTGAAGTGGCAGGTTTGGCTCAGCCCCAGCATTTT. Its protein product is CASSEVAGLAQPQHF.

The chain links TRBV5-1 to TRBJ2-1, with D tentatively TRBD2 (5 bases). CDR3 length: 15 residues. V lost 0 bases, J lost 10 bases, and 17 bases lay in between. The germline gives CDR1 SGHRS, CDR2 YFSETQ. CDR3 DNA: TGCGCCAGCAGCTTGGGAGGTAGCGCGACCCACGAGCAGTTCTTC. It codes for CASSLGGSATHEQFF.

The chain links TRBV6-1 to TRBJ1-1; D not resolved. The CDR3 length is 12 residues. V was cut by 1 base and J by 6 bases, with 6 bases left in between. The germline gives CDR1 MNHNS, CDR2 SASEGT. CDR3 nucleotides: TGTGCCAGCAGTGAAGACAACGCTGAAGCTTTCTTT. It specifies CASSEDNAEAFF.

This chain joins TRBV21-1 and TRBJ2-3; the table's D call, TRBD1, has no DNA check behind it. TRBV21-1 is reported as a pseudogene. The CDR3 consists of 18 residues. The CDR3 sequence is CASSKALEDSTSTDTQYF. Here the CDR3 DNA reads TGTGCCAGCAGCAAAGCCCTTGAGGACAGTACTAGCACAGATACGCAGTATTTT.

The V and J genes are TRBV19 and TRBJ2-1; 7 nucleotides match TRBD2. The V gene's germline CDR1 is LNHDA and CDR2 SQIVND (reference sequence). Trimming at V came to 5 bases and at J to 6 bases, leaving 1 base not matched to a gene. This CDR3 contains 12 residues. The CDR3 nucleotides are TGTGCCAGTAGTTCGGGGGGCAATGAGCAGTTCTTC. This translates into CASSSGGNEQFF.

The gene calls are TRBV7-2 and TRBJ2-1; 8 nucleotides match TRBD1. Germline values: CDR1 SGHTA, CDR2 FQGNSA. The CDR3 extends over 14 amino acids. Germline trimming cut 2 bases from V and 12 bases from J; bases unmatched to any gene: 9. The CDR3 bases are TGTGCCAGCAGCTTAATTGAGACAGGGGTAGGGCAGTTCTTC. This gives the protein CASSLIETGVGQFF.